What follows is one T cell receptor (beta chain) and its context. With 5 bases clipped from V and 8 bases from J, the junction kept 7 bases outside the gene matches. The CDR3 spans 13 residues. CDR1 MNHEY and CDR2 SVGAGI come from the germline V gene. The data were produced by immunoSEQ multiplex PCR, yet TCRdb's version contains in-frame clones alone and is incomplete. The top ten hold 2.6% of the sample, which has some 100,000 clones, more than 85% seen once. The data derive from a study of siplizumab effects on memory and regulatory T cells. Sequencing was done on a sample of CD4+ T cells sorted from blood. This clonotype originated in a human donor in good health. Some clones in this sample may be carry-over from other donors' samples. This chain joins TRBV6-5 and TRBJ1-2, with 8 bases matching TRBD1. CDR3: CASSPDRGFGYTF. The CDR3 DNA follows: TGTGCCAGCAGTCCAGACAGGGGCTTCGGCTACACCTTC.